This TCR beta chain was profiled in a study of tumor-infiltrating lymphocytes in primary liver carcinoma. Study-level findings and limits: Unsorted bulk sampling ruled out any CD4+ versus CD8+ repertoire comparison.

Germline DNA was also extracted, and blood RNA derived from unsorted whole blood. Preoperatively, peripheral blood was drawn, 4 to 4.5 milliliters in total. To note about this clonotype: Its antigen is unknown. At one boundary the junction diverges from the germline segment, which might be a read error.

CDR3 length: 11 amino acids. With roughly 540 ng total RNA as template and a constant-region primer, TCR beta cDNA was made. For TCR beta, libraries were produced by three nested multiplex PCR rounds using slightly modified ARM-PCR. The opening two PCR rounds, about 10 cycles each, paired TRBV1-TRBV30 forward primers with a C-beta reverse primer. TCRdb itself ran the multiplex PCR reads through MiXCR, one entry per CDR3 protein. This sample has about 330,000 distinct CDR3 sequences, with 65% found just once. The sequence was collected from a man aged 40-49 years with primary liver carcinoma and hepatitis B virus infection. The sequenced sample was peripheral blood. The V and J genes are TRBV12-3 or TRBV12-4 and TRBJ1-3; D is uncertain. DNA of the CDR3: TGTGCCTGCGGCTCTGGAAACACCATGTATTTT. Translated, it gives CACGSGNTMYF.